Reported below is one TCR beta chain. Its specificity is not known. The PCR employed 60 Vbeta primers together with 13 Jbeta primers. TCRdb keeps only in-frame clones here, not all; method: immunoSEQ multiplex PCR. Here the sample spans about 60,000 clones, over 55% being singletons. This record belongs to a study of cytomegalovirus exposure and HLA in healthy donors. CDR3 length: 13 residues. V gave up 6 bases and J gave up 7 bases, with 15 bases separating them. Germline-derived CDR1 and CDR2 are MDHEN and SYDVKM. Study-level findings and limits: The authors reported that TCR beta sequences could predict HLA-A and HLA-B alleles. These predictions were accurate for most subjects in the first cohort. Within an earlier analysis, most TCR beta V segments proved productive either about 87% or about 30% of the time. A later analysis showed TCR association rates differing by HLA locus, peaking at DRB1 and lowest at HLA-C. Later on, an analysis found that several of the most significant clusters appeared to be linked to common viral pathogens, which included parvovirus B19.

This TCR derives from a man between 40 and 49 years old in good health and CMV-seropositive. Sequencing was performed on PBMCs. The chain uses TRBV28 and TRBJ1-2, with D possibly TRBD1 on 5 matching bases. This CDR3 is CASRTPGTTGYTF. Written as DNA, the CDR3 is TGTGCCAGCAGAACCCCGGGGACTACTGGCTACACCTTC.